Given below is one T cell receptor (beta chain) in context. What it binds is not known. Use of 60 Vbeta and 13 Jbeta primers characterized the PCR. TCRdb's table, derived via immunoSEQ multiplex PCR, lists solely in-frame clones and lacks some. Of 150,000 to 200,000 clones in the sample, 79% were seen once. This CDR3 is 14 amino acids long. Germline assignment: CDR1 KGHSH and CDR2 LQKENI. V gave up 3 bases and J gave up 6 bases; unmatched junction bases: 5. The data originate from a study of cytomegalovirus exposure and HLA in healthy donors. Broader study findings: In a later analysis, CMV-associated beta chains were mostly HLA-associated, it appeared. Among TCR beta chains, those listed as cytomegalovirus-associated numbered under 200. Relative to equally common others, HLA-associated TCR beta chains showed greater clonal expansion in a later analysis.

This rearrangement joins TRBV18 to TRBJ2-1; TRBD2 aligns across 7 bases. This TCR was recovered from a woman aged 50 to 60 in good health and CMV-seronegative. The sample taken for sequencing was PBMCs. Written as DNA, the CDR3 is TGTGCCAGCTCACCCCAATCTAGCGGCAATGAGCAGTTCTTC. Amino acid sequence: CASSPQSSGNEQFF.